The 25 T cell receptor beta chains below were found in one sample sequenced in a study of human T cells and chemical hapten exposure (dated by TCRdb to the early 2020s). What this sample's time point label stands for: patch test 3, about 24 weeks after DPC sensitization. The treatment or condition label of this sample denotes: therapeutic diphenylcyclopropenone sensitization with weekly scalp DPC. Libraries were constructed by RACE. TCRdb shows the sequencer as NextSeq 500. TCRdb reran the public reads through fastp at Q25 and MiXCR, keeping productive beta chains. A single entry per CDR3 protein holds the most common genes and DNA from its merged rows. The sample table shows 110,000 or so distinct CDR3 sequences, and under 40% are seen once. Clones ranked in the top ten supply 2.5% to 3% of the sample. This sample comprised whole blood, obtained in connection with sensitization to the hapten diphenylcyclopropenone (DPC). Receptors originate from a man aged 35-49 years with alopecia areata. Some clones in this sample may be carry-over from other donors' samples.

This clonotype appeared once. The chain is built from TRBV12-3 or TRBV12-4 and TRBJ2-1, with D unclear. The CDR3 covers 16 residues. V dropped 6 bases and J dropped 9 bases, with 24 bases sitting between them. DNA for the CDR3: TGTGCCAGCAGCTCCCTCCCGGTGTCCTGGACGGGTGAGCAGTTCTTC. Translated: CASSSLPVSWTGEQFF.

The V call is TRBV30, the J call TRBJ2-7; TRBD2 aligns across 9 bases. The CDR3 is made up of 15 amino acids. Germline lookup yields CDR1 GTSNPN and CDR2 SVGIG (reference sequence). V trimming: 0 bases; J trimming: 2 bases; junction bases outside the gene matches: 5. The CDR3 coding sequence is TGTGCCTGGAGTGTACCCGGGACTAGCCCCTACGAGCAGTACTTC. Its translation is CAWSVPGTSPYEQYF.

This clonotype was detected only a few times. The V call is TRBV12-5, the J call TRBJ2-1; 10 positions match TRBD2. Germline CDR1 is LGHNT and CDR2 is FRNRAP. J gave up 0 bases and V 4 bases, and 3 bases lay outside the gene matches. CDR3 length: 16 residues. Here the CDR3 reads CASGSRLAGSYNEQFF. The CDR3 coding sequence is TGTGCTAGTGGTTCTCGACTAGCGGGCTCCTACAATGAGCAGTTCTTC. The complete variable domain, with remaining parts taken from reference TRBV12-5 and TRBJ2-1, reads DARVTQTPRHKVTEMGQEVTMRCQPILGHNTVFWYRQTMMQGLELLAYFRNRAPLDDSGMPKDRFSAEMPDATLATLKIQPSEPRDSAVYFCASGSRLAGSYNEQFFGPGTRLTVL.

V gene TRBV7-2 combines with J gene TRBJ2-5; 11 bases match TRBD2. Germline V gene lookup returns CDR1 SGHTA and CDR2 FQGNSA. J gave up 5 bases and V 5 bases, and 10 bases lay outside the gene matches. The CDR3 has 16 residues. CDR3 amino acids: CASSKQTSGVRETQYF. The CDR3 nucleotides are TGTGCCAGCAGCAAACAGACTAGCGGGGTCCGGGAGACCCAGTACTTC.

This chain links TRBV6-5 with TRBJ1-4, with TRBD1 as a possible D gene (5 bases). V lost 5 bases and J lost 8, with 12 bases in between. The germline CDR1 and CDR2 sequences are MNHEY and SVGAGI. This CDR3 is built from 13 residues. The CDR3 region is CASSKAGEEKLFF. The CDR3 nucleotides are TGTGCCAGCAGTAAGGCGGGGGAGGAAAAACTGTTTTTT.

The chain has TRBV7-2 and TRBJ2-4, with 8 bases fitting TRBD2. Losses at the gene ends were 0 bases for V and 12 bases for J; bases not matched to a gene: 7. Germline V gene lookup returns CDR1 SGHTA and CDR2 FQGNSA. The CDR3 has 14 amino acids. The CDR3 protein is CASSLAMVAGNQYF. As DNA, the CDR3 is TGTGCCAGCAGCTTAGCTATGGTAGCGGGAAATCAGTACTTC.

This clonotype was seen a few times. The chain recombines TRBV5-6 with TRBJ2-3; 12 positions agree with TRBD2. V was clipped by 4 bases and J by 4 bases; unmatched bases: 4. This CDR3 region has 15 residues. CDR1 SGHDT and CDR2 YYEEEE come from the germline V gene. The CDR3 protein is CASSPGLAGPDTQYF. CDR3 nucleotide sequence: TGTGCCAGCAGCCCTGGACTAGCGGGGCCAGATACGCAGTATTTT.

The gene calls are TRBV5-5 and TRBJ2-1; the D is unclear. The V gene's germline CDR1 is SGHKS and CDR2 YYEKEE (reference sequence). This CDR3 contains 14 residues. The V end was cut by 0 bases, the J end by 1 base, with 5 bases between. CDR3 region: CASSLEGSYNEQFF. The DNA for the CDR3 is TGTGCCAGCAGCTTGGAGGGTTCCTACAATGAGCAGTTCTTC.

V is TRBV5-1 and J is TRBJ1-1; D might be TRBD1 (5 bases). The CDR3 covers 13 residues. Germline CDR1 SGHRS, CDR2 YFSETQ. Trimming removed 0 bases at V and 6 bases at J, with 9 bases between. CDR3: CASSLGGRAEAFF. The CDR3 DNA reads as TGCGCCAGCAGCTTGGGGGGGAGGGCTGAAGCTTTCTTT. The full variable domain, rest sourced from reference TRBV5-1 and TRBJ1-1, is KAGVTQTPRYLIKTRGQQVTLSCSPISGHRSVSWYQQTPGQGLQFLFEYFSETQRNKGNFPGRFSGRQFSNSRSEMNVSTLELGDSALYLCASSLGGRAEAFFGQGTRLTVV.

The rearrangement links TRBV6-2 or TRBV6-3 to TRBJ2-3, with D perhaps given as TRBD1 or TRBD2 (5 bases each). The CDR3 covers 15 residues. Germline assignment: CDR1 MNHEY and CDR2 SVGEGT. Trimming took 6 bases from V and 5 from J, leaving 18 bases between them. CDR3 sequence (DNA): TGTGCCAGCAGCCCGGGACGGATCCGCGAAGATACGCAGTATTTT. As protein: CASSPGRIREDTQYF.

The chain couples TRBV29-1 to TRBJ2-3; D is ambiguous. The CDR3 is 13 amino acids. Germline V gene data show CDR1 as SQVTM and CDR2 as ANQGSEA. V shed 3 bases and J shed 3 bases, with 10 bases lying between them. The CDR3, as DNA: TGCAGCGTTGATGGGATCGAGACAGATACGCAGTATTTT. Its translation: CSVDGIETDTQYF.

V usage is TRBV5-1 and J usage is TRBJ2-3; D gene ambiguous. Germline V lookup: CDR1 SGHRS, CDR2 YFSETQ. The CDR3 runs to 15 residues. Trimming stripped 9 bases from V and 6 bases from J, with 23 bases between. The CDR3 sequence is CATSPSISSVDTQYF. The CDR3 DNA reads TGCGCCACCTCGCCAAGTATTTCTTCCGTGGATACGCAGTATTTT.

V is TRBV6-4 and J is TRBJ2-3, with a possible D match to TRBD2 (6 bases). From germline, CDR1 is MRHNA and CDR2 SNTAGT. V lost 6 bases, J lost 2 bases, and 12 bases lay in between. The CDR3 runs 14 residues. The CDR3 DNA reads TGTGCCAGCAGCCGGGAGTTCCCCACAGATACGCAGTATTTT. It encodes CASSREFPTDTQYF.

CDR3 in amino acids: CASSLGGSSYNEQFF. The CDR3 DNA follows: TGTGCCAGCAGTTTGGGCGGGAGCTCCTACAATGAGCAGTTCTTC. V gene TRBV12-3 or TRBV12-4 combines with J gene TRBJ2-1, with 7 bases that match TRBD2. V lost 3 bases and J lost 0; bases outside the gene matches: 2. There are 15 residues in the CDR3.

The chain combines TRBV5-4 with TRBJ1-6; perhaps TRBD1 as D (6 bases). V lost 4 bases to trimming and J lost 8 bases, with 16 bases between them. The CDR3 has 15 amino acids. Germline V lookup: CDR1 SGHNT, CDR2 YYREEE (reference sequence). In DNA form, the CDR3 reads TGTGCCAGCAGCCCTGGACAGATTTCTGATTCACCCCTCCACTTT. Translation gives CASSPGQISDSPLHF.

The chain combines TRBV11-2 with TRBJ2-3, with 11 bases aligning to TRBD1. Germline loops: CDR1 SGHAT, CDR2 FQNNGV. The CDR3 length is 17 residues. The junction had 9 bases not matched to a gene; V was cut back by 3 bases and J by 4 bases. Here the CDR3 DNA reads TGTGCCAGCAGCTTTGGTTGGACAGGGGGCGCTTCAGATACGCAGTATTTT. Its protein is CASSFGWTGGASDTQYF. The entire variable domain, with the rest obtained from reference TRBV11-2 and TRBJ2-3, is as follows: EAGVAQSPRYKIIEKRQSVAFWCNPISGHATLYWYQQILGQGPKLLIQFQNNGVVDDSQLPKDRFSAERLKGVDSTLKIQPAKLEDSAVYLCASSFGWTGGASDTQYFGPGTRLTVL.

The chain uses TRBV2 and TRBJ2-7; possibly TRBD2 for D (5 bases). Germline-derived CDR1 and CDR2 are SNHLY and FYNNEI. The ends were cut back, 6 bases at V and 2 bases at J, with 14 bases in the middle. The CDR3 is 14 amino acids. The CDR3 sequence: CASRLDPSPYEQYV. The CDR3 coding sequence is TGTGCCAGCAGACTAGACCCGAGCCCCTACGAGCAGTACGTC.

This chain connects TRBV29-1 to TRBJ1-1; TRBD1 agrees at 11 bases. The CDR3 consists of 17 residues. V shed 4 bases and J 5 bases; nucleotides not matched to a gene: 15. Per germline, CDR1 SQVTM and CDR2 ANQGSEA. The CDR3 sequence: CSVVGGEGQGARTEAFF. The CDR3 DNA is TGCAGCGTTGTGGGGGGAGAAGGACAGGGGGCGCGGACTGAAGCTTTCTTT.

This clonotype has only a few counts. The chain is built from TRBV29-1 and TRBJ1-2; the D gene is possibly TRBD1 (6 bases). CDR1 and CDR2 (germline): SQVTM, ANQGSEA. The V gene lost 6 bases and the J gene lost 9 bases, with 20 bases spanning the gap. CDR3 length: 13 amino acids. The CDR3 loop reads CSVEDRGRLSYTF. The CDR3 DNA follows: TGCAGCGTCGAGGACAGAGGCCGTCTAAGCTACACCTTC.

The chain employs TRBV29-1 and TRBJ2-1, with 7 bases aligning to TRBD2. CDR3 length equals 14 residues. CDR1 SQVTM and CDR2 ANQGSEA come from the germline V gene. Trimming at V came to 4 bases and at J to 8 bases, leaving 11 bases not matched to a gene. CDR3 in amino acids: CSVGSGEGRYEQFF. CDR3 coding DNA: TGCAGCGTTGGGTCGGGGGAGGGCCGATATGAGCAGTTCTTC.

The gene calls are TRBV7-2 and TRBJ2-1; 12 positions match TRBD2. The CDR3 length is 15 residues. CDR1 and CDR2 (germline): SGHTA, FQGNSA. Trimming took 4 bases from V and 9 from J; bases not matched to a gene: 7. The CDR3 sequence: CASSSRTSGTGEQFF. The DNA of the CDR3 is TGTGCCAGCAGCTCAAGGACTAGCGGGACCGGTGAGCAGTTCTTC.

The chain has TRBV27 and TRBJ2-7, with D uncertain. The CDR3 sequence is 13 residues long. Deletions cut 3 bases from V and 2 bases from J, with 8 bases between. Germline CDR1 is MNHEY and CDR2 is SMNVEV (reference sequence). The DNA of the CDR3 is TGTGCCAGCAGTTTTACCACCCCCTACGAGCAGTACTTC. The encoded protein is CASSFTTPYEQYF.

This chain uses TRBV14 with TRBJ2-2; 7 positions agree with TRBD2. CDR3 length: 13 amino acids. V shed 4 bases and J 7 bases; nucleotides not matched to a gene: 3. Germline CDR1 and CDR2: SGHDN and FVKESK. DNA for the CDR3: TGTGCCAGCAGCCCCCGGGAGGTCGGGGAGCTGTTTTTT. This encodes CASSPREVGELFF.

This chain uses TRBV5-1 with TRBJ2-1; D possibly corresponds to TRBD2 (6 bases). The CDR3 is made up of 15 amino acids. CDR1 is SGHRS, CDR2 YFSETQ, per germline. Deletions cut 5 bases from V and 5 bases from J, with 17 bases between. The DNA for the CDR3 is TGCGCCAGCAGTTCGGAGGGTTTTTCTGACAATGAGCAGTTCTTC. This gives the protein CASSSEGFSDNEQFF.

This clonotype was observed a handful of times. Here the CDR3 DNA reads TGTGCCAGCAGTATACAGGGTTTGAGTGGAGATACGCAGTATTTT. This translates into CASSIQGLSGDTQYF. The chain joins TRBV27 to TRBJ2-3; D possibly corresponds to TRBD1 (6 bases). The CDR3 has 15 amino acids. CDR1 is MNHEY and CDR2 is SMNVEV in the germline V gene (reference sequence). Trimming stripped 5 bases from V and 5 bases from J, with 17 bases between.